The source of this TCR beta chain is a study of immune evolution from preneoplasia to lung adenocarcinoma. Produced via immunoSEQ multiplex PCR; TCRdb's table is partial and in-frame only. The table records around 21,000 clones, about 80% of them present only once. Germline V lookup: CDR1 MNHNS, CDR2 SASEGT. The CDR3 has 12 amino acids. Trimming shortened V by 6 bases and J by 3 bases, and 6 bases separated the two germline ends. The sample taken for sequencing was FFPE invasive lung adenocarcinoma tissue. This chain links TRBV6-1 with TRBJ1-5; no clear D gene. The receptor was isolated from a person aged 60 to 70 with lung adenocarcinoma. The CDR3 DNA is TGTGCCAGCAGGGAGCCCAATCAGCCCCAGCATTTT. Residues: CASREPNQPQHF.